This TCR beta chain derives from a study of blood T cells in healthy people across ages. This clonotype was found a few times. With a much larger clone just one base away, this may be a read error. As the CDR3 is not closed by the conserved phenylalanine or tryptophan, this likely results from a read error. Germline V gives CDR1 SNHLY, CDR2 FYNNEI. Unmatched junction bases numbered 6, after V lost 7 bases and J lost 11 bases. This CDR3 spans 11 amino acids. Primers used in a second PCR of roughly 6 to 11 cycles were a sample-barcoded 5' primer and a J-beta primer mix. TCRdb ran MiXCR on the 5' RACE reads and lists one entry per CDR3 protein. The repertoire has roughly 800,000 distinct CDR3 sequences, around a quarter of them found once; the top ten carry 9.4%. These data were likewise used in another study, on T cells of mothers and their children. That report notes: Extraction yielded RNA that went, in full, into cDNA synthesis at roughly 1.5 ug per 15 ul.

The origin of this receptor is a boy aged 10-17 years in good health. The sequenced sample was blood. The chain recombines TRBV2 with TRBJ2-3; TRBD2 matches 7 bases. For the CDR3, the DNA is TGTGCCAGCAAGGGGCGGACTAGGCAGTATCTT. This translates into CASKGRTRQYL.